Listed below are T cell receptor beta chains from one sample, sequenced in a study of shared T cell receptors in the human thymus. Sequencing was performed with immunoSEQ multiplex PCR; in TCRdb, only in-frame clones are kept and a portion is missing. The sample contains about 610,000 clones, roughly 90% of which appear only once. This same sample was also taken into another study, of human thymus T cells.

The sequenced material came from thymocytes. The receptors here all came from a boy in the first two years of life with a congenital heart defect. Both conserved end residues are part of each CDR3. Fields, in order: J gene, V gene, clone size, D gene, CDR3 DNA, CDR3 protein. A D gene is named only where the DNA matches it firmly. Clone size is given for some rows only: seen once, a few or many times, or a class if the clone is expanded.

j_call: TRBJ2-4
v_call: TRBV27
clone_size: NA
d_call: NA
cdr3_nt: TGTGCCAGCAGTTTACGGGTGAGGGAGGCCAAAAACATTCAGTACTTC
cdr3_aa: CASSLRVREAKNIQYF

j_call: TRBJ2-1
v_call: TRBV6-5
clone_size: NA
d_call: NA
cdr3_nt: TGTGCCAGCAGTTACTCCGAGCGGTACAATGAGCAGTTCTTC
cdr3_aa: CASSYSERYNEQFF

j_call: TRBJ2-3
v_call: TRBV5-1
clone_size: NA
d_call: TRBD1
cdr3_nt: TGCGCTACCCGTTCCGGGACAGGGGGCCTACGTGGCCCAGATACGCAGTATTTT
cdr3_aa: CATRSGTGGLRGPDTQYF

j_call: TRBJ2-5
v_call: TRBV5-6
clone_size: NA
d_call: TRBD1
cdr3_nt: TGTGCCAGCAGCCTGGTTGGGGACAGGGATACGGAGACCCAGTACTTC
cdr3_aa: CASSLVGDRDTETQYF

j_call: TRBJ2-7
v_call: TRBV10-1
clone_size: NA
d_call: NA
cdr3_nt: TGCGCCAGCAGTGATCGCAGCTACGAGCAGTACTTC
cdr3_aa: CASSDRSYEQYF

j_call: TRBJ2-7
v_call: TRBV28
clone_size: NA
d_call: NA
cdr3_nt: TGTGCCAGCAGTTTATTCGCTACTCCCTACGAGCAGTACTTC
cdr3_aa: CASSLFATPYEQYF

j_call: TRBJ2-5
v_call: TRBV29-1
clone_size: NA
d_call: NA
cdr3_nt: TGCAGCGTCTCCGTAACACAAGAGACCCAGTACTTC
cdr3_aa: CSVSVTQETQYF

j_call: TRBJ2-7
v_call: TRBV11-2
clone_size: few
d_call: TRBD1
cdr3_nt: TGTGCCAGCAGCTTAGAGGGACAGGGGGCTGAGGAGCAGTACTTC
cdr3_aa: CASSLEGQGAEEQYF

j_call: TRBJ2-1
v_call: TRBV9
clone_size: NA
d_call: NA
cdr3_nt: TGTGCCAGCAGCGTGGGAGCGGGCGCTACCTACAATGAGCAGTTCTTC
cdr3_aa: CASSVGAGATYNEQFF

j_call: TRBJ2-5
v_call: TRBV7-2
clone_size: NA
d_call: NA
cdr3_nt: TGTGCCAGCAGCCCATCGTCGGCGGGAAGGGGCTACGGGGAGACCCAGTACTTC
cdr3_aa: CASSPSSAGRGYGETQYF

j_call: TRBJ2-1
v_call: TRBV27
clone_size: NA
d_call: TRBD2
cdr3_nt: TGTGCCAGCAGTTTTGGCGCTAGCGGGAGTTCCAGTGAGCAGTTCTTC
cdr3_aa: CASSFGASGSSSEQFF

j_call: TRBJ2-7
v_call: TRBV5-1
clone_size: NA
d_call: TRBD2
cdr3_nt: TGCGCCAGCAGCCCGACAGGGGAGACTAGCGGGATCTCCTACGAGCAGTACTTC
cdr3_aa: CASSPTGETSGISYEQYF

j_call: TRBJ2-7
v_call: TRBV9
clone_size: NA
d_call: NA
cdr3_nt: TGTGCCAGCAGCAAAGGGGGTGCGCAGGAGCAGTACTTC
cdr3_aa: CASSKGGAQEQYF

j_call: TRBJ2-2
v_call: TRBV19
clone_size: NA
d_call: TRBD2
cdr3_nt: TGTGCCAGTAGCTTCGGGACTAGCGGGAGAGGGGGCGGGGAGCTGTTTTTT
cdr3_aa: CASSFGTSGRGGGELFF

j_call: TRBJ2-3
v_call: TRBV28
clone_size: NA
d_call: TRBD2
cdr3_nt: TGTGCCAGCAGTTGGACTAGCGCCTTCACAGATACGCAGTATTTT
cdr3_aa: CASSWTSAFTDTQYF

j_call: TRBJ2-5
v_call: TRBV4-2
clone_size: NA
d_call: NA
cdr3_nt: TGTGCCAGCAGCCAAGTCGCGTTAAGAGAGACCCAGTACTTC
cdr3_aa: CASSQVALRETQYF

j_call: TRBJ2-7
v_call: TRBV4-1
clone_size: NA
d_call: TRBD1
cdr3_nt: TGCGCCAGCAGCCAACTCAGGGGGAGCTCCTACGAGCAGTACTTC
cdr3_aa: CASSQLRGSSYEQYF

j_call: TRBJ1-4
v_call: TRBV5-5
clone_size: few
d_call: TRBD1
cdr3_nt: TGTGCCAGCAGCCCGAGAACGGGACAGTCTAATGAAAAACTGTTTTTT
cdr3_aa: CASSPRTGQSNEKLFF

j_call: TRBJ2-7
v_call: TRBV6-1
clone_size: NA
d_call: TRBD1
cdr3_nt: TGTGCCAGCCGGGACAGAAGCTCCTACGAGCAGTACTTC
cdr3_aa: CASRDRSSYEQYF

j_call: TRBJ2-7
v_call: TRBV5-1
clone_size: NA
d_call: NA
cdr3_nt: TGCGCCAGCAGCTCAGACGAGCAAGGAGTCCACGAGCAGTACTTC
cdr3_aa: CASSSDEQGVHEQYF

j_call: TRBJ2-5
v_call: TRBV27
clone_size: NA
d_call: NA
cdr3_nt: TGTGCCAGCAGACTACAGGGTGCCCAAGAGACCCAGTACTTC
cdr3_aa: CASRLQGAQETQYF

j_call: TRBJ1-4
v_call: TRBV27
clone_size: NA
d_call: NA
cdr3_nt: TGTGCCAGCAGTTCCACAGGGCCCGCTGGGGATCTGTTTTTT
cdr3_aa: CASSSTGPAGDLFF

j_call: TRBJ2-4
v_call: TRBV2
clone_size: NA
d_call: NA
cdr3_nt: TGTGCCAGCAGTGAATCTGCCGGAGGAGCCAAAAACATTCAGTACTTC
cdr3_aa: CASSESAGGAKNIQYF

j_call: TRBJ1-1
v_call: TRBV6-6
clone_size: NA
d_call: NA
cdr3_nt: TGTGCCAGCAGTCGGACACTTAACACTGAAGCTTTCTTT
cdr3_aa: CASSRTLNTEAFF

j_call: TRBJ2-1
v_call: TRBV28
clone_size: NA
d_call: TRBD2
cdr3_nt: TGTGCCAGCAGCCCAAGACAGGGGATCCACCTAGCGGGAGTTTTGACTGAGCAGTTCTTC
cdr3_aa: CASSPRQGIHLAGVLTEQFF